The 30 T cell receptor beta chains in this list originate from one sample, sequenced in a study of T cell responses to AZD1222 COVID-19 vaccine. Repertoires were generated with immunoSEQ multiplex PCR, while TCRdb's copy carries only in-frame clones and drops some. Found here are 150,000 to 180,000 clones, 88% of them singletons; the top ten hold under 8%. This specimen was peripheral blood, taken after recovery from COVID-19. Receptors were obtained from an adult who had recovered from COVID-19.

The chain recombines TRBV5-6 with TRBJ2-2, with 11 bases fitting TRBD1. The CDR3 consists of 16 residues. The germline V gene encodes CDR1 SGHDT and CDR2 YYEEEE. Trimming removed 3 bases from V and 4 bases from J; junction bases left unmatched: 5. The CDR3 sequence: CASSYWTGGGTGELFF. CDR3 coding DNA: TGTGCCAGCAGCTACTGGACAGGGGGCGGCACCGGGGAGCTGTTTTTT. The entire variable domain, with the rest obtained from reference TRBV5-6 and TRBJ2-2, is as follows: DAGVTQSPTHLIKTRGQQVTLRCSPKSGHDTVSWYQQALGQGPQFIFQYYEEEERQRGNFPDRFSGHQFPNYSSELNVNALLLGDSALYLCASSYWTGGGTGELFFGEGSRLTVL.

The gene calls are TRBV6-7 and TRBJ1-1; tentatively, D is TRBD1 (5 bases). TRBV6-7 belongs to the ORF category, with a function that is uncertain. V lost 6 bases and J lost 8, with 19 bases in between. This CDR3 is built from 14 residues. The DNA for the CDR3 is TGTGCCAGCAGCTCGACTAAGTCCAAGGGGGAAGCTTTCTTT. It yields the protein CASSSTKSKGEAFF.

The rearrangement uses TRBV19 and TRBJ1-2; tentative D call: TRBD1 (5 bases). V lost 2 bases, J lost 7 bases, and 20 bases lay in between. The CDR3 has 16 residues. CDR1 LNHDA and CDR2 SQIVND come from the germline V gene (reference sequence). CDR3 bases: TGTGCCAGTAGTATAAAACCCCCCGGCAGGGATCGTGGCTACACCTTC. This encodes CASSIKPPGRDRGYTF.

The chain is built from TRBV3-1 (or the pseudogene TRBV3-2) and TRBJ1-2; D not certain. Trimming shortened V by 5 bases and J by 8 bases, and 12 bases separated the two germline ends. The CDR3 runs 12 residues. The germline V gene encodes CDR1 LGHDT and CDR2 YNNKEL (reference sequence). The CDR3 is CASSGRTEGYTF. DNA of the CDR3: TGTGCCAGCAGCGGAAGAACGGAGGGCTACACCTTC.

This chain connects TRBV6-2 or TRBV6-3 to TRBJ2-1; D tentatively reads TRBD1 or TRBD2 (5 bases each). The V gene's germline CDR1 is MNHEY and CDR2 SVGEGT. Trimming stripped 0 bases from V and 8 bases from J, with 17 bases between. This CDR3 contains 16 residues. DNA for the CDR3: TGTGCCAGCAGTTACTCGACGGATTTGGGGACGGATGAGCAGTTCTTC. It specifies CASSYSTDLGTDEQFF.

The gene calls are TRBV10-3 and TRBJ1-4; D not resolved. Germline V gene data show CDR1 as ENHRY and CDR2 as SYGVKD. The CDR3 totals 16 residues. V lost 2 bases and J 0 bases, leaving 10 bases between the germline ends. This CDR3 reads CAISEGPRATNEKLFF. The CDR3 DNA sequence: TGTGCCATCAGTGAGGGGCCGCGCGCAACTAATGAAAAACTGTTTTTT.

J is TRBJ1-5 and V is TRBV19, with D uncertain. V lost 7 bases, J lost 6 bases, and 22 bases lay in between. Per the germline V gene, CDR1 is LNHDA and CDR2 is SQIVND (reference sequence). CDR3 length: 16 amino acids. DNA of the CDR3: TGTGCCAGTACCAGGACCCGGGTCCTACCCAGTCAGCCCCAGCATTTT. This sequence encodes CASTRTRVLPSQPQHF.

This chain's CDR3 is CSASPAGAPGTGELFF. In nucleotides, the CDR3 is TGCAGTGCTAGTCCAGCGGGGGCCCCCGGCACCGGGGAGCTGTTTTTT. This chain links TRBV20-1 with TRBJ2-2, with TRBD2 matching over 8 bases. CDR3 length: 16 amino acids. CDR1 and CDR2 from the germline V gene are DFQATT and SNEGSKA (reference sequence). J was trimmed by 4 bases and V by 3 bases; bases with no gene match: 10.

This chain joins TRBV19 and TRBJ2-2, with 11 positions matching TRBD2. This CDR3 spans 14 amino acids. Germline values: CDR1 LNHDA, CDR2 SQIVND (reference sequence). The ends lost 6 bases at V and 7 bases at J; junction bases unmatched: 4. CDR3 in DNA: TGTGCCAGTAGGCTAGCGGGAGGAAGCGGGGAGCTGTTTTTT. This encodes CASRLAGGSGELFF.

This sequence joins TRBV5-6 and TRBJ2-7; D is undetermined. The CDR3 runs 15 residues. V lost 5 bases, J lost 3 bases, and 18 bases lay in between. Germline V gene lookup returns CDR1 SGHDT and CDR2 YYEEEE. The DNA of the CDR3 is TGTGCCAGCAGTCCAATTGGTCACAAGAACTACGAGCAGTACTTC. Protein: CASSPIGHKNYEQYF. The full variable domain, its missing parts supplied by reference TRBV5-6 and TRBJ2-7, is DAGVTQSPTHLIKTRGQQVTLRCSPKSGHDTVSWYQQALGQGPQFIFQYYEEEERQRGNFPDRFSGHQFPNYSSELNVNALLLGDSALYLCASSPIGHKNYEQYFGPGTRLTVT.

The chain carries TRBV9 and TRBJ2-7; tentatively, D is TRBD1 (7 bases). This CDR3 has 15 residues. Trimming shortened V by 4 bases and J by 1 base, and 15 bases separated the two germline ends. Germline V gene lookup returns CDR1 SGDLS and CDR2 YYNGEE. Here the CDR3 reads CASSPGGRGSYEQYF. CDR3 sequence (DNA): TGTGCCAGCAGCCCCGGGGGCAGGGGGTCCTACGAGCAGTACTTC.

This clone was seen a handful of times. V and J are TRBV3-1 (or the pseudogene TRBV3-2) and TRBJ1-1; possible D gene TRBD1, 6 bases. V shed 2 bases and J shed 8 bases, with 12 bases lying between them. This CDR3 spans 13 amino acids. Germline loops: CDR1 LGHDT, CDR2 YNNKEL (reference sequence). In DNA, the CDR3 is TGTGCCAGCAGCCAATTCTGGGGGACAGAAGCTTTCTTT. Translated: CASSQFWGTEAFF.

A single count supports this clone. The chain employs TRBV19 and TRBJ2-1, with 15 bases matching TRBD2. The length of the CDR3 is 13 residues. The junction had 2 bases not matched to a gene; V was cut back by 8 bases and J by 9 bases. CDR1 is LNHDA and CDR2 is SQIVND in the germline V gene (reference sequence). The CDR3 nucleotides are TGTGCCAGTGGACTAGCGGGGGGGCCTGAGCAGTTCTTC. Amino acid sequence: CASGLAGGPEQFF.

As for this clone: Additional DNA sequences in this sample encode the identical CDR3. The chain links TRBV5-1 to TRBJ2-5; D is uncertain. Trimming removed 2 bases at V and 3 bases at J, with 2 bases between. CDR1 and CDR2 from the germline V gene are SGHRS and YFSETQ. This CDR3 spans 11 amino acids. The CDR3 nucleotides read TGCGCCAGCAGCTTAAAAGAGACCCAGTACTTC. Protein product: CASSLKETQYF.

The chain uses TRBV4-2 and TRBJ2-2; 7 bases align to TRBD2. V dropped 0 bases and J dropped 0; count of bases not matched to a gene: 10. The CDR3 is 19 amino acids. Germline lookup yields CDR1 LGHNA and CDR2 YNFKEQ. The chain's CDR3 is CASSQDDSSGVANTGELFF. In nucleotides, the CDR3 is TGTGCCAGCAGCCAAGATGACTCTAGCGGAGTCGCGAACACCGGGGAGCTGTTTTTT.

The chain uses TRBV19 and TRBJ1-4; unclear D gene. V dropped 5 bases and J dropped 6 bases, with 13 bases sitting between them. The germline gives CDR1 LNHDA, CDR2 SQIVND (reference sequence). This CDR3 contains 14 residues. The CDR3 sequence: CASSPGREDEKLFF. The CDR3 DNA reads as TGTGCCAGTAGTCCGGGGAGGGAGGATGAAAAACTGTTTTTT.

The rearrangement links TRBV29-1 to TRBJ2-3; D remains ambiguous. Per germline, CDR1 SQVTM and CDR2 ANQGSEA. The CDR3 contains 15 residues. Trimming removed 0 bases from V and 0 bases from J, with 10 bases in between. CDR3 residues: CSVEDWSASTDTQYF. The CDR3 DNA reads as TGCAGCGTTGAAGATTGGAGCGCCAGCACAGATACGCAGTATTTT.

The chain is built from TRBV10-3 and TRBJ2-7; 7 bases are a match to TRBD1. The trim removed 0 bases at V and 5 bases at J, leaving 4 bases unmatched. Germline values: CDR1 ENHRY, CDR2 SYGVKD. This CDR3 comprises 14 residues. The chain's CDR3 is CAISESTGRNEQYF. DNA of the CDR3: TGTGCCATCAGTGAGTCGACAGGGCGAAACGAGCAGTACTTC.

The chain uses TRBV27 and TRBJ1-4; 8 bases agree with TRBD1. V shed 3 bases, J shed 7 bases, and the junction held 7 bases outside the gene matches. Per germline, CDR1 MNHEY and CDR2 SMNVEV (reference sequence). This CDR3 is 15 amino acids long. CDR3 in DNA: TGTGCCAGCAGTTTCCAGGGGGCGCTTACTGAAAAACTGTTTTTT. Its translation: CASSFQGALTEKLFF.

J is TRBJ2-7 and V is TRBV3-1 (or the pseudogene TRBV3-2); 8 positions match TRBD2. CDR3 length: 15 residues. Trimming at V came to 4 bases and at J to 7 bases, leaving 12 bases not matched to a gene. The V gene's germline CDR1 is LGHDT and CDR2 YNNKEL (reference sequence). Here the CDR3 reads CASSPLAGTPQEQYF. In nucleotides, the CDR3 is TGTGCCAGCAGCCCCTTAGCGGGGACCCCGCAAGAGCAGTACTTC.

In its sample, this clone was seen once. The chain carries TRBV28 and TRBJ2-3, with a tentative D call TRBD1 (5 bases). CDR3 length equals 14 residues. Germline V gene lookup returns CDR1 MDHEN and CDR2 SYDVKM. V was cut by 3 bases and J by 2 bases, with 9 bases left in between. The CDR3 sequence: CASSFLGATDTQYF. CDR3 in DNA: TGTGCCAGCAGTTTCTTAGGGGCCACAGATACGCAGTATTTT.

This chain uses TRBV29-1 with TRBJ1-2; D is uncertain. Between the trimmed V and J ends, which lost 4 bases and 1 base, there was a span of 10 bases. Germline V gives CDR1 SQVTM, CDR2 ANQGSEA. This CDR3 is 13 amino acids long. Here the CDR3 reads CSVVGSLNYGYTF. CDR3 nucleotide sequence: TGCAGCGTTGTGGGGTCACTTAACTATGGCTACACCTTC.

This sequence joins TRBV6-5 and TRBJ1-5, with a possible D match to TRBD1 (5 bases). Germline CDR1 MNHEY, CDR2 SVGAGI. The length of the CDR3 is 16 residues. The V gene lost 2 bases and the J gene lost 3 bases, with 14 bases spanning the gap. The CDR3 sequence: CASSYTQGISNQPQHF. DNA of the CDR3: TGTGCCAGCAGTTACACTCAGGGAATCTCCAATCAGCCCCAGCATTTT.

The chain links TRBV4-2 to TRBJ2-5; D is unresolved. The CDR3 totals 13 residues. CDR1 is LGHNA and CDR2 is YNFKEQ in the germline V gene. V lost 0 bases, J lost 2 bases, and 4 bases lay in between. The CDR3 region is CASSQEQQETQYF. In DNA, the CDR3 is TGTGCCAGCAGCCAAGAACAGCAAGAGACCCAGTACTTC.

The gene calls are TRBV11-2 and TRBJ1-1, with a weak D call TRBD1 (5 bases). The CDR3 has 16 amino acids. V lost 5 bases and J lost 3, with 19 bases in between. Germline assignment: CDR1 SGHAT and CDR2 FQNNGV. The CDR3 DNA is TGTGCCAGCAGCACCGGGGGAAAGTTTGCTGACACTGAAGCTTTCTTT. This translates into CASSTGGKFADTEAFF.

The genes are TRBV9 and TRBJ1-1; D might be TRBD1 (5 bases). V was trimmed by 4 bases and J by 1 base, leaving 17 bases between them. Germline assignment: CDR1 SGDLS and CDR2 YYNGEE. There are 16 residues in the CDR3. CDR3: CASSPGTAVWNTEAFF. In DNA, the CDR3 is TGTGCCAGCAGCCCTGGGACCGCCGTGTGGAACACTGAAGCTTTCTTT.

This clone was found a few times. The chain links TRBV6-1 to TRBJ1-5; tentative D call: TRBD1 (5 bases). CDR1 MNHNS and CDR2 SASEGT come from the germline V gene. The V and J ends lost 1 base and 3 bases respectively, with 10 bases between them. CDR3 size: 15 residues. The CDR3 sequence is CASSEGGIDNQPQHF. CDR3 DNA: TGTGCCAGCAGTGAAGGGGGGATCGACAATCAGCCCCAGCATTTT.

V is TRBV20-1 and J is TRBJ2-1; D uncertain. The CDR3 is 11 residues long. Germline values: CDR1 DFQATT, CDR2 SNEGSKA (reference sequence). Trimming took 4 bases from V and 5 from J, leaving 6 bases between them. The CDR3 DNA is TGCAGTGCTAAAACAGACAATGAGCAGTTCTTC. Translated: CSAKTDNEQFF.

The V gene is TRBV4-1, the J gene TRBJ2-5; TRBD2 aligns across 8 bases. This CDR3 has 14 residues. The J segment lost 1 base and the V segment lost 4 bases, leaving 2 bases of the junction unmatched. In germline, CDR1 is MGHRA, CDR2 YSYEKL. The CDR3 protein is CASSPAGAQETQYF. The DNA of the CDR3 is TGCGCCAGCAGCCCAGCGGGGGCCCAAGAGACCCAGTACTTC.

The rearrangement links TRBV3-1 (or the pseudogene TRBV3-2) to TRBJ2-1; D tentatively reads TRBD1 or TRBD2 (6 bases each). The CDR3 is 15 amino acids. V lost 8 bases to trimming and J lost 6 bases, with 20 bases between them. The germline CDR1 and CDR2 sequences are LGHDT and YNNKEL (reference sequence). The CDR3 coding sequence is TGTGCCAGCGGTTCTGGGGGCGGGATTATCAATGAGCAGTTCTTC. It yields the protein CASGSGGGIINEQFF.